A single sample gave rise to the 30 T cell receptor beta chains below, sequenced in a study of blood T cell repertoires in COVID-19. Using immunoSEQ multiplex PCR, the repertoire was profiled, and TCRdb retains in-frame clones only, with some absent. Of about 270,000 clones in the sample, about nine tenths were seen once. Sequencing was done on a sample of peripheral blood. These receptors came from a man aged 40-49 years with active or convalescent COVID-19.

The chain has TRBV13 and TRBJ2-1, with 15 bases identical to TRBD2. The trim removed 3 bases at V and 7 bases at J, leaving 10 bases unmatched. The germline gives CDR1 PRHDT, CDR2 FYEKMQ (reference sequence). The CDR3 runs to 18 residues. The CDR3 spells CASSFGTSGRRLGNEQFF. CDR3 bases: TGTGCCAGCAGCTTCGGGACTAGCGGGAGGAGGTTGGGAAATGAGCAGTTCTTC.

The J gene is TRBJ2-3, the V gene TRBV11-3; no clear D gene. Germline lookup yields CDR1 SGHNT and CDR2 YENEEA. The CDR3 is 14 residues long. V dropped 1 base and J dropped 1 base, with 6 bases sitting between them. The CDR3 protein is CASSLGYRTDTQYF. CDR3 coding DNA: TGTGCCAGCAGCTTAGGCTATCGCACAGATACGCAGTATTTT.

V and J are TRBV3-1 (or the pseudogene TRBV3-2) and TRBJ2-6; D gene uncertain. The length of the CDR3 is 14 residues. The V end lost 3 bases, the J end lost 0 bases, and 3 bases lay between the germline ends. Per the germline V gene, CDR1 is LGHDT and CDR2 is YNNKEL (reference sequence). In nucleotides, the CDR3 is TGTGCCAGCAGCCAGGCCTCTGGGGCCAACGTCCTGACTTTC. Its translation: CASSQASGANVLTF.

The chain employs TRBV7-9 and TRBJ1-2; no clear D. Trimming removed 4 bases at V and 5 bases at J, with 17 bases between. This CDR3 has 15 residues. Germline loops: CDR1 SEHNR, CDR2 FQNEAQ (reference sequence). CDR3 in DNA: TGTGCCAGCAGCTCTCTCGCGGAGGAGGAATATGGCTACACCTTC. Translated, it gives CASSSLAEEEYGYTF.

The CDR3 DNA is TGTGCCAGCAGTCCGTGGACAGGGGACTATGGCTACACCTTC. Amino acid sequence: CASSPWTGDYGYTF. This chain uses TRBV27 with TRBJ1-2, with 9 bases that match TRBD1. J was trimmed by 3 bases and V by 5 bases; bases with no gene match: 4. The CDR3 loop spans 14 amino acids. Germline V gives CDR1 MNHEY, CDR2 SMNVEV (reference sequence).

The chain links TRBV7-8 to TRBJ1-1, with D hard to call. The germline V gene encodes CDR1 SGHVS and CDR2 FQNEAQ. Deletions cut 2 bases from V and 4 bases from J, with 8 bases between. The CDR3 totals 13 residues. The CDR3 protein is CASSLRGFTEAFF. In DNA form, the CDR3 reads TGTGCCAGCAGCTTAAGAGGGTTCACTGAAGCTTTCTTT.

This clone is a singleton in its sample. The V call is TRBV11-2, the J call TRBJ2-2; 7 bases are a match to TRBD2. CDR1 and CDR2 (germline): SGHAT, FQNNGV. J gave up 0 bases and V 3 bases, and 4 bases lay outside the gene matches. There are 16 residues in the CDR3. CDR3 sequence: CASSLWSGANTGELFF. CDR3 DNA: TGTGCCAGCAGCTTGTGGAGCGGGGCGAACACCGGGGAGCTGTTTTTT. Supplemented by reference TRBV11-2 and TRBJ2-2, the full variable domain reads EAGVAQSPRYKIIEKRQSVAFWCNPISGHATLYWYQQILGQGPKLLIQFQNNGVVDDSQLPKDRFSAERLKGVDSTLKIQPAKLEDSAVYLCASSLWSGANTGELFFGEGSRLTVL.

CDR3 protein: CASSPRPRSTYEQYF. CDR3 nucleotides: TGTGCCAGCAGCCCGCGCCCCAGGTCGACCTACGAGCAGTACTTC. The V gene is TRBV7-2, the J gene TRBJ2-7, with D hard to call. Germline CDR1 and CDR2: SGHTA and FQGNSA. The CDR3 is 15 amino acids. V shed 5 bases and J shed 2 bases, with 16 bases lying between them.

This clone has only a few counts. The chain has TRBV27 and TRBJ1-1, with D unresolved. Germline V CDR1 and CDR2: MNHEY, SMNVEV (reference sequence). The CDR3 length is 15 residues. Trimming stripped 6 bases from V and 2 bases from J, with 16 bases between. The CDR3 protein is CASSTKPGANTEAFF. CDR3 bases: TGTGCCAGCAGCACAAAGCCGGGAGCAAACACTGAAGCTTTCTTT.

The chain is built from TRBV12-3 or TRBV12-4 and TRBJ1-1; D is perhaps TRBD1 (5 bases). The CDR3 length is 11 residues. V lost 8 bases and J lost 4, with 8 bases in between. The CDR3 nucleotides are TGTGCCAGCGGGGGGGGCACTGAAGCTTTCTTT. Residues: CASGGGTEAFF.

This CDR3 reads CASVLGAQPQHF. CDR3 coding DNA: TGTGCCAGCGTATTGGGGGCTCAGCCCCAGCATTTT. The chain couples TRBV28 to TRBJ1-5; possibly TRBD1 for D (6 bases). Germline CDR1 and CDR2: MDHEN and SYDVKM. CDR3 length equals 12 residues. The V end was cut by 8 bases, the J end by 6 bases, with 11 bases between.

CDR3 nucleotide sequence: TGTGCCAGCAGCGCAGAGGGCACCCCTCTAGATACGCAGTATTTT. This sequence encodes CASSAEGTPLDTQYF. This chain connects TRBV7-9 to TRBJ2-3, with D possibly being TRBD2 (5 bases). The ends were cut back, 5 bases at V and 5 bases at J, with 17 bases in the middle. CDR1 and CDR2 from the germline V gene are SEHNR and FQNEAQ (reference sequence). This CDR3 region has 15 residues.

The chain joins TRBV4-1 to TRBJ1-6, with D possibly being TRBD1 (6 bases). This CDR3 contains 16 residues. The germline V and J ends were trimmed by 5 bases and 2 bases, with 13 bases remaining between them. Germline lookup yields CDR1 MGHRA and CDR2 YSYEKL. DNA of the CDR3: TGCGCCAGCAGCTCCACAGGGTCCCCCTATAATTCACCCCTCCACTTT. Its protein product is CASSSTGSPYNSPLHF.

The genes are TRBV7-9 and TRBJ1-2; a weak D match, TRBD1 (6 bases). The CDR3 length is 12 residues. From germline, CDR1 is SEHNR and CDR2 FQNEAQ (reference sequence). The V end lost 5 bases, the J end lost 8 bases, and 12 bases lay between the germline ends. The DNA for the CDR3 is TGTGCCAGCAGCCTGGCACAGGGAGGCTACACCTTC. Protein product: CASSLAQGGYTF.

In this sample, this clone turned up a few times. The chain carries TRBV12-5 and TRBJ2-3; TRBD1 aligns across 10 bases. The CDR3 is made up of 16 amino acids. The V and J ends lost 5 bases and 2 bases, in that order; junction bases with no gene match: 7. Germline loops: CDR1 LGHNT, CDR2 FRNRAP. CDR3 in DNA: TGTGCTAGTGGTCCGGGACAGGGGCCCTACACAGATACGCAGTATTTT. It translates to CASGPGQGPYTDTQYF.

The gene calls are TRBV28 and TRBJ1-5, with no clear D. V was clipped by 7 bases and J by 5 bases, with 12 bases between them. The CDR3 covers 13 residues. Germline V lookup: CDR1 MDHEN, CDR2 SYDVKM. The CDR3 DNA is TGTGCCAGCACCCCGGGGAGCTATCAGCCCCAGCATTTT. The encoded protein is CASTPGSYQPQHF.

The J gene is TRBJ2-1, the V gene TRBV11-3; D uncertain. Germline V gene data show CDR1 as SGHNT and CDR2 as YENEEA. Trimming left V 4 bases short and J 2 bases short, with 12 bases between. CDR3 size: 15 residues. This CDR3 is CASSSVSGAYNEQFF. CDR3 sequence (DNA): TGTGCCAGCAGCTCAGTGTCAGGTGCCTACAATGAGCAGTTCTTC.

As DNA, the CDR3 is TGTGCCAGCAAGTCGTTTACTAGCGGGGGGGCAGAGACCCAGTACTTC. It specifies CASKSFTSGGAETQYF. V and J are TRBV2 and TRBJ2-5; 13 nucleotides match TRBD2. The CDR3 totals 16 residues. Unmatched junction bases numbered 9, after V lost 7 bases and J lost 4 bases. Per the germline V gene, CDR1 is SNHLY and CDR2 is FYNNEI. The entire variable domain, with the rest obtained from reference TRBV2 and TRBJ2-5, is as follows: EPEVTQTPSHQVTQMGQEVILRCVPISNHLYFYWYRQILGQKVEFLVSFYNNEISEKSEIFDDQFSVERPDGSNFTLKIRSTKLEDSAMYFCASKSFTSGGAETQYFGPGTRLLVL.

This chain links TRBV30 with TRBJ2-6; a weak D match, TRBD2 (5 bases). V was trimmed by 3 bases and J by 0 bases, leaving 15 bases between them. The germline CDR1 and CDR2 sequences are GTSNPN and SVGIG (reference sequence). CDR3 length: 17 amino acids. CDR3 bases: TGTGCCTGGAGCTCGGACTTCCCCCGCTCTGGGGCCAACGTCCTGACTTTC. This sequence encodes CAWSSDFPRSGANVLTF.

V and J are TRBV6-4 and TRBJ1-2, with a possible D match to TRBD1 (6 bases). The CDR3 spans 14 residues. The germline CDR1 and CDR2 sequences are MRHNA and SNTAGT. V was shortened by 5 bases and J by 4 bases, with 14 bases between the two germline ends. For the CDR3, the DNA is TGTGCCAGCAGTCCCGGGACATCGCCCTATGGCTACACCTTC. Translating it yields CASSPGTSPYGYTF.

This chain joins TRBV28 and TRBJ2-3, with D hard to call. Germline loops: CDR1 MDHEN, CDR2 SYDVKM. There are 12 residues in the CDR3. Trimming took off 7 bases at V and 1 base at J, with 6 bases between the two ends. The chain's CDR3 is CASKLGTDTQYF. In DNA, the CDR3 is TGTGCCAGCAAACTGGGCACAGATACGCAGTATTTT.

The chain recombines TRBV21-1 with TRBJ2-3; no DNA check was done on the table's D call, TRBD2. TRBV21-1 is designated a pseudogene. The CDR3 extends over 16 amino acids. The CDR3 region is CASSNRLAGGTDTQYF. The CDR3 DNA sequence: TGTGCCAGCAGCAACCGACTAGCGGGAGGCACAGATACGCAGTATTTT.

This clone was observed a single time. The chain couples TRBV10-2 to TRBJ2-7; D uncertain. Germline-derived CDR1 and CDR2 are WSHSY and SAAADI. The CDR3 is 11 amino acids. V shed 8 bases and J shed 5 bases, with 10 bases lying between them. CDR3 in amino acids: CASGHIDEQYF. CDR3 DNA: TGCGCCAGCGGCCATATCGACGAGCAGTACTTC.

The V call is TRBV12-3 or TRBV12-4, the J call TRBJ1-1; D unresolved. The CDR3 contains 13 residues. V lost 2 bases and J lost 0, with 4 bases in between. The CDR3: CASSLTLNTEAFF. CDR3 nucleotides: TGTGCCAGCAGTTTAACTCTGAACACTGAAGCTTTCTTT.

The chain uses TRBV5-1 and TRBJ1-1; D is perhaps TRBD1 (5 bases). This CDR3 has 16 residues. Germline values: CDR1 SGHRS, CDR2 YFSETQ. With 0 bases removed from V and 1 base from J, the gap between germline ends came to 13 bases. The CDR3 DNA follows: TGCGCCAGCAGCTTGGGGACCGACAGTGCGAACACTGAAGCTTTCTTT. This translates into CASSLGTDSANTEAFF.

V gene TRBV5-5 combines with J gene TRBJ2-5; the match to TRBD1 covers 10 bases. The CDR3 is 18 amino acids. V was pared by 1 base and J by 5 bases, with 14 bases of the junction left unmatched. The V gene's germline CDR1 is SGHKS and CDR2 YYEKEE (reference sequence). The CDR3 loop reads CASSLYQRTTGGGETQYF. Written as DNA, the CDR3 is TGTGCCAGCAGCTTGTACCAGCGCACGACAGGGGGCGGGGAGACCCAGTACTTC.

CDR3 protein: CASSQKSGLAGVSDTQYF. CDR3 nucleotides: TGCGCCAGCAGCCAGAAGTCCGGACTAGCGGGAGTTTCAGATACGCAGTATTTT. The V and J genes are TRBV4-1 and TRBJ2-3; 13 bases line up with TRBD2. J was trimmed by 4 bases and V by 3 bases; bases with no gene match: 10. The CDR3 has 18 residues. Per germline, CDR1 MGHRA and CDR2 YSYEKL.

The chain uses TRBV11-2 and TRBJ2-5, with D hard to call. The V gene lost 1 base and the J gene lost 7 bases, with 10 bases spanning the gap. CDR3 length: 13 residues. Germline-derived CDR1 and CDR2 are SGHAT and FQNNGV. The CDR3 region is CASSLGGEGTQYF. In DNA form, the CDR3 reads TGTGCCAGCAGCTTAGGAGGCGAAGGGACCCAGTACTTC. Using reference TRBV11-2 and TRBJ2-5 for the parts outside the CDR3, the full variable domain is EAGVAQSPRYKIIEKRQSVAFWCNPISGHATLYWYQQILGQGPKLLIQFQNNGVVDDSQLPKDRFSAERLKGVDSTLKIQPAKLEDSAVYLCASSLGGEGTQYFGPGTRLLVL.

Written as DNA, the CDR3 is TGTGCCAGCAGCCTCCTCGTTGGCTCTGGCCCAGATACGCAGTATTTT. Translation: CASSLLVGSGPDTQYF. V gene TRBV28 combines with J gene TRBJ2-3; the D is unclear. The CDR3 is 16 residues long. Per the germline V gene, CDR1 is MDHEN and CDR2 is SYDVKM. The V gene lost 6 bases and the J gene lost 4 bases, with 20 bases spanning the gap.

CDR3 sequence (DNA): TGCGCCAGCAGCTTGAGAGTTAGCGGTCATGAGCAGTTCTTC. Translating it yields CASSLRVSGHEQFF. V gene TRBV5-1 combines with J gene TRBJ2-1; weak D call: TRBD2 (6 bases). The CDR3 loop spans 14 amino acids. V was cut by 1 base and J by 8 bases, with 13 bases left in between. Germline CDR1 SGHRS, CDR2 YFSETQ.